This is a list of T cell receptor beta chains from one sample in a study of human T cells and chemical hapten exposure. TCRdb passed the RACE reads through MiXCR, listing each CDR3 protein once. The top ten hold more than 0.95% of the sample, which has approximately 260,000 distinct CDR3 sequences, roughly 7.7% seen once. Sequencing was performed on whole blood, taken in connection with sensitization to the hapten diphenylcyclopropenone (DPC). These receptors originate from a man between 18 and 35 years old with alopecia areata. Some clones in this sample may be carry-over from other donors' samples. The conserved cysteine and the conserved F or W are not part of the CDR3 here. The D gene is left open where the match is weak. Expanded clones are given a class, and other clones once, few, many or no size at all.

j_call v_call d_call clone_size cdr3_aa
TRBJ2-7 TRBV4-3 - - ASSQDVRSSYEQY
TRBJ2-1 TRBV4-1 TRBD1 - ASSPPRRDSSNEQF
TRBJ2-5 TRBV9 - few ASSASGSPIQETQY
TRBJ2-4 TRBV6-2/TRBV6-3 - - ASSRSDSAAKNIQY
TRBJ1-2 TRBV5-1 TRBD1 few ASSYGTGQGPYVRNGYT
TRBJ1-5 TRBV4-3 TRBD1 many ASSQWTGVQPQH
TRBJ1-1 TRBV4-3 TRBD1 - ASSRGDSSTEAF
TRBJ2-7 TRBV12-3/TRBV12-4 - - ASSPIDGAYEQY
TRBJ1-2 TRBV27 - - ASSLSGFGGNYGYT
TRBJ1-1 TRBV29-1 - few SGIDSAYYPTEAF
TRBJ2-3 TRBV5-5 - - ASSFERANTQY
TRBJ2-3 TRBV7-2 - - ASSFLEEAQY
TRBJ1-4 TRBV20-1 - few SAQLGGARTNEKLF
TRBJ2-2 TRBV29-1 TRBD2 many SVKIRGGNTGELF
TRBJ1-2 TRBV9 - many ASSVATGSGYGYT
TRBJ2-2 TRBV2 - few ASSRAGSGELF
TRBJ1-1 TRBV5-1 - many ASSLVWGSEAF
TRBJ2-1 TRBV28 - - ASSLEVQNEQF
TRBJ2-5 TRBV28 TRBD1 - ASSGTGQETQY